Sequencing of this TCR beta chain was carried out in a study of PD-L1 blockade in urothelial cancer (TCRdb year 2017). Regarding the complete study: Every patient began therapy in about 2014 and was given atezolizumab 1,200 mg intravenously every 3 weeks. Progression-free survival longer than 6 months counted as durable clinical benefit, and TCR features were additionally tested against both progression-free and overall survival. Somatic, immune and clinical correlates of response to PD-L1 blockade with atezolizumab in urothelial cancer were the focus of an exploratory multi-omic analysis. Blood samples gave a median of 141,255 T cells and approximately 81,000 unique TCRs, with a median clonality of around 0.08. Pretreatment blood TCR-seq was available for around 29 patients, at least one posttreatment blood collection was obtained for some 25 patients, and tumor TCR-seq was available for some 25 patients. Pretreatment tumor samples, along with matched peripheral blood serially collected before and after atezolizumab treatment, were subjected to TCR sequencing. Durable clinical benefit was achieved by nine patients but not by the remaining 20. Blood samples were analyzed at 3 weeks after treatment start (second dose) and at 6 weeks after treatment start. About 85% of the roughly 29 patients were identified as males with urothelial cancer of bladder origin, and a prior smoking history was reported by 18 of 29 patients. In the same patients, whole exome sequencing and RNA sequencing of pretreatment tumors were performed in addition to TCR sequencing. Patients had an ECOG performance status of 0 or 1 and had received between 0 and 3 prior chemotherapy regimens.

Per the publication, the time point label means: pretreatment peripheral blood. The cohort included roughly 30 patients with locally advanced or metastatic urothelial carcinoma who were treated at Memorial Sloan Kettering on a trial protocol. Peripheral blood mononuclear cells were collected pretreatment and during treatment, with between 1 and 8 total time points per patient. The Qiagen DNeasy Blood extraction kit was used to purify genomic DNA from total PBMCs and tumor samples. PBMCs were collected pretreatment and during treatment, and were isolated and stored as previously described. The CDR3 sequence holds 15 residues, the cysteine and phenylalanine included. Just CDR3 DNA is preserved here, 45 bases in frame from base 1. CDR1 and CDR2, looked up from the germline V gene, are MNHNS and SASEGT. Trimming takes 3 bases off V and 8 bases off J; junction bases not matched to a gene: 10. Synthetic TCR analog templates were spiked into each PCR so that absolute template abundance could be estimated from read counts. Using the immunoSEQ assay, TCRbeta CDR3 regions were amplified from genomic DNA with bias-controlled V and J gene primers. Sequencing of rearranged TCRbeta segments was done at approximately 20X coverage. As for the authors' bioinformatics: Clustering was used to correct sequencing errors, and CDR3s were annotated against IMGT so that V, D and J genes could be assigned. Only productive TCRbeta rearrangements were used in downstream analyses, excluding out-of-frame or stop-codon sequences. Clonality was calculated as one minus the Shannon entropy normalized by the log of the number of unique productive sequences. Clones differing between time points or between blood and tumor were identified by Fisher's exact test with Benjamini-Hochberg correction at adjusted p below 0.01. Not all clones reach the TCRdb copy of this immuneACCESS table, which keeps in-frame sequences only. Checked studies attribute under half of the gap to unresolved V genes and leave the rest unexplained. V and J calls and clone size are those listed in that table; D and trimming were worked out from the DNA. In this sample the table shows just under 65,000 clones, 80% to 90% of which occur a single time. Of the sample, around 1.7% is held by the ten largest clones.

Comment on this clone: No cognate antigen has been identified for it. No qualities accompany the bases; no much larger clone lies one base away.

Results the study describes overall, beyond this receptor: Patients with durable benefit showed greater expansion of tumor-associated TCR clones in peripheral blood 3 weeks after starting treatment (n of about 22, p = 0.022). Improved progression-free and overall survival was found to be associated with pretreatment peripheral blood TCR clonality below the median. Because the sample size was small (n of about 29) and many exploratory analyses were performed, the results are intended to be hypothesis-generating.

The origin of this receptor is a man in his 70s with urothelial cancer. The rearrangement joined TRBV6-1 to TRBJ2-3; TRBD2 matches 8 bases in the middle. The material was PBMCs, obtained around atezolizumab (anti-PD-L1) treatment. The CDR3 reads as follows: CASSDVGLAGGTQYF. The sequenced DNA: TGTGCCAGCAGTGATGTTGGGCTAGCGGGTGGTACGCAGTATTTT.